The 9 T cell receptor beta chains presented below share a single source sample, sequenced in a study of T-cell reconstitution after alpha-beta-depleted transplantation in children. Construction of the TCRbeta library involved unique molecular identifiers. One entry per CDR3 protein, called by TCRdb with MiXCR from the PCR reads. The sample holds some 80,000 distinct CDR3 sequences; approximately 18% are singletons and the top ten take 45% to 55%. Sequenced material: PBMCs, mostly from graft donor cells, taken 360 days after TCRalphabeta/CD19-depleted stem cell transplant. The receptor source for this set is a male patient aged 2-10 years who had a stem cell transplant for acute lymphoblastic leukemia, so the T cells may come from the graft donor.

This clonotype was observed a handful of times. V gene TRBV20-1 combines with J gene TRBJ2-7, with TRBD2 identical over 7 bases. In germline, CDR1 is DFQATT, CDR2 SNEGSKA (reference sequence). This CDR3 spans 13 amino acids. The ends lost 3 bases at V and 3 bases at J; junction bases unmatched: 5. The CDR3 reads CSASSGGSYEQYF. CDR3 sequence (DNA): TGCAGTGCTAGTTCGGGCGGGAGCTACGAGCAGTACTTC.

This clonotype was found a few times. The chain is built from TRBV11-3 and TRBJ2-7, with 7 bases matching TRBD1. The CDR3 is 14 residues long. The germline gives CDR1 SGHNT, CDR2 YENEEA. After removal of 4 bases from V and 5 bases from J, the junction contained 8 bases not matched to a gene. The CDR3 bases are TGTGCCAGCAGCTCAACCACAGGGGCCCACGAGCAGTACTTC. Its translation is CASSSTTGAHEQYF.

The genes are TRBV19 and TRBJ2-2; weak D call: TRBD1 (6 bases). The ends were cut back, 3 bases at V and 7 bases at J, with 21 bases in the middle. The CDR3 sequence is 17 residues long. Germline lookup yields CDR1 LNHDA and CDR2 SQIVND (reference sequence). CDR3 in DNA: TGTGCCAGTAGTATTCGATTTTCAGGGGCCCACTTCGGGGAGCTGTTTTTT. Translated, it gives CASSIRFSGAHFGELFF.

Many counts were recorded for this clonotype. The V gene is TRBV5-6, the J gene TRBJ2-5, with no clear D. The V end lost 0 bases, the J end lost 4 bases, and 7 bases lay between the germline ends. This CDR3 comprises 13 residues. Looked up from germline, CDR1 is SGHDT and CDR2 is YYEEEE. The chain's CDR3 is CASSLGWLETQYF. CDR3 bases: TGTGCCAGCAGCTTGGGGTGGTTAGAGACCCAGTACTTC.

As to this clonotype: Since the CDR3 does not end with the conserved phenylalanine or tryptophan, this likely comes from a read error. It is unclear where the CDR3 begins or ends on the DNA, so no DNA is shown, and the CDR3 is as TCRdb lists it. This chain uses TRBV13 with TRBJ1-5; the table's D gene call, TRBD1, was not cross checked with the DNA. Termini included, the CDR3 measures 15 amino acids. In germline, CDR1 is PRHDT, CDR2 FYEKMQ (reference sequence). This CDR3 is CASSLGGRVGQPQLG.

This clonotype came up many times. The chain couples TRBV29-1 to TRBJ2-7; 9 bases are a match to TRBD2. Trimming took 4 bases from V and 4 from J; bases not matched to a gene: 2. This CDR3 is built from 12 residues. Germline CDR1 reads SQVTM; CDR2 reads ANQGSEA. Written as DNA, the CDR3 is TGCAGCGTTGTTGCGGGAGGGTACGAGCAGTACTTC. This codes for CSVVAGGYEQYF.

There are a few counts of this clonotype. The J gene is TRBJ1-5, the V gene TRBV12-3 or TRBV12-4, with no clear D. Trimming took off 5 bases at V and 4 bases at J, with 3 bases between the two ends. This CDR3 has 11 amino acids. The CDR3 nucleotides are TGTGCCAGCAGTAGAAATCAGCCCCAGCATTTT. Encoded protein: CASSRNQPQHF.

The chain links TRBV7-9 to TRBJ1-5, with D unclear. There are 12 residues in the CDR3. V lost 5 bases and J 5 bases, leaving 7 bases between the germline ends. Germline V gene lookup returns CDR1 SEHNR and CDR2 FQNEAQ (reference sequence). The CDR3 reads CASSVRDQPQHF. Written as DNA, the CDR3 is TGTGCCAGCAGCGTTCGAGATCAGCCCCAGCATTTT.

This rearrangement joins TRBV6-1 to TRBJ2-5; a weak D match, TRBD1 (5 bases). Germline V CDR1 and CDR2: MNHNS, SASEGT. Trimming shortened V by 6 bases and J by 5 bases, and 25 bases separated the two germline ends. The CDR3 loop spans 17 amino acids. DNA of the CDR3: TGTGCCAGCAGACTATCCCCCCTCCAGGGTGGTGTGGAGACCCAGTACTTC. Translated: CASRLSPLQGGVETQYF.